The 27 T cell receptor beta chains listed next were all sequenced from one sample in a study of cytomegalovirus exposure and HLA in healthy donors. Primers included in the PCR were 60 Vbeta and 13 Jbeta primers. Profiled with immunoSEQ multiplex PCR; TCRdb holds only in-frame clones, not every one. The table lists about 130,000 clones, roughly 79% of them singletons. The specimen was PBMCs. The receptor set was obtained from a man aged 30 to 39 in good health and CMV-seronegative.

CDR3 sequence: CASSVAQTPDTQYF. The CDR3 DNA sequence: TGTGCCAGCAGCGTAGCACAGACCCCAGATACGCAGTATTTT. The chain carries TRBV9 and TRBJ2-3; D remains ambiguous. CDR1 SGDLS and CDR2 YYNGEE come from the germline V gene. The CDR3 has 14 residues. V was shortened by 0 bases and J by 4 bases, with 9 bases between the two germline ends.

The chain carries TRBV10-3 and TRBJ2-1, with TRBD2 identical over 12 bases. This CDR3 is built from 15 residues. Germline V lookup: CDR1 ENHRY, CDR2 SYGVKD. V lost 5 bases and J lost 8; bases outside the gene matches: 7. The DNA for the CDR3 is TGTGCCATCAGTCTACTGACTAGCGGGAGAGATGAGCAGTTCTTC. This translates into CAISLLTSGRDEQFF.

This chain links TRBV28 with TRBJ1-1; D possibly corresponds to TRBD1 (5 bases). Trimming cost V 5 bases and J 5 bases, with 12 bases left between them. The CDR3 consists of 13 residues. Germline assignment: CDR1 MDHEN and CDR2 SYDVKM. The CDR3, as DNA: TGTGCCAGCAGTCTTCAGGGTGCGACTGAAGCTTTCTTT. It translates to CASSLQGATEAFF.

The chain joins TRBV27 to TRBJ2-2, with a weak D call TRBD2 (6 bases). The CDR3 runs to 15 residues. V lost 0 bases and J lost 6, with 11 bases in between. The germline CDR1 and CDR2 sequences are MNHEY and SMNVEV (reference sequence). The chain's CDR3 is CASSLSVSGAGELFF. CDR3 DNA sequence: TGTGCCAGCAGTTTATCTGTTTCGGGAGCCGGGGAGCTGTTTTTT.

This clone was seen a handful of times. The chain carries TRBV7-9 and TRBJ1-1; possible D gene TRBD1, 6 bases. With 5 bases removed from V and 5 bases from J, the gap between germline ends came to 21 bases. The length of the CDR3 is 16 residues. Per the germline V gene, CDR1 is SEHNR and CDR2 is FQNEAQ (reference sequence). Written as DNA, the CDR3 is TGTGCCAGCAGCCGATTAGGCGGGGGCTTAAAAACTGAAGCTTTCTTT. Translating it yields CASSRLGGGLKTEAFF.

In its sample, this clone was seen a few times. The rearrangement joins TRBV14 to TRBJ2-5; 11 nucleotides match TRBD2. From germline, CDR1 is SGHDN and CDR2 FVKESK. The CDR3 contains 16 residues. The V gene end was trimmed by 0 bases and the J gene end by 2 bases; junction bases not matched to a gene: 2. The CDR3 loop is CASSQDLAGGQETQYF. The CDR3 DNA sequence: TGTGCCAGCAGCCAAGATTTAGCGGGAGGGCAAGAGACCCAGTACTTC.

The chain joins TRBV28 to TRBJ1-1, with D perhaps matching TRBD1 (6 bases). CDR3 length: 14 amino acids. V was shortened by 5 bases and J by 0 bases, with 10 bases between the two germline ends. CDR1 and CDR2 (germline): MDHEN, SYDVKM. The CDR3 loop reads CASSEGQLNTEAFF. For the CDR3, the DNA is TGTGCCAGCAGTGAGGGACAACTGAACACTGAAGCTTTCTTT.

The genes are TRBV5-4 and TRBJ2-4; TRBD1 matches 10 bases. V shed 0 bases and J 9 bases; nucleotides not matched to a gene: 6. The CDR3 totals 15 residues. CDR1 and CDR2 from the germline V gene are SGHNT and YYREEE (reference sequence). The CDR3 nucleotides are TGTGCCAGCAGCTTGGGACAGGGGGCGCCAGGCATTCAGTACTTC. This gives the protein CASSLGQGAPGIQYF. Full variable domain (outside the CDR3, taken from reference TRBV5-4 and TRBJ2-4): ETGVTQSPTHLIKTRGQQVTLRCSSQSGHNTVSWYQQALGQGPQFIFQYYREEENGRGNFPPRFSGLQFPNYSSELNVNALELDDSALYLCASSLGQGAPGIQYFGAGTRLSVL.

The J gene is TRBJ2-3, the V gene TRBV4-1, with D possibly TRBD2 on 7 matching bases. V was pared by 4 bases and J by 2 bases, with 25 bases between. The CDR3 runs to 19 residues. Germline V lookup: CDR1 MGHRA, CDR2 YSYEKL. CDR3 region: CASSLNPPSGGGHTDTQYF. The CDR3 region has the DNA TGCGCCAGCAGCCTCAACCCGCCATCTGGGGGGGGGCACACAGATACGCAGTATTTT.

This clone came up a few times. The chain carries TRBV27 and TRBJ1-5; no definite D call. With 4 bases removed from V and 6 bases from J, the gap between germline ends came to 16 bases. This CDR3 has 15 residues. CDR1 is MNHEY and CDR2 is SMNVEV in the germline V gene (reference sequence). CDR3 DNA: TGTGCCAGCAGTTCGGCGGACTTGATAGGTCAGCCCCAGCATTTT. Translated, it gives CASSSADLIGQPQHF.

This chain connects TRBV2 to TRBJ2-2; D is uncertain. Germline values: CDR1 SNHLY, CDR2 FYNNEI. V lost 3 bases to trimming and J lost 8 bases, with 10 bases between them. The CDR3 loop spans 13 amino acids. The CDR3 sequence: CASSENARGELFF. CDR3 DNA sequence: TGTGCCAGCAGTGAGAACGCTCGGGGGGAGCTGTTTTTT.

The chain combines TRBV5-6 with TRBJ1-6, with D uncertain. The ends were cut back, 0 bases at V and 9 bases at J, with 13 bases in the middle. The germline V gene encodes CDR1 SGHDT and CDR2 YYEEEE. CDR3 length: 15 residues. The CDR3 DNA reads as TGTGCCAGCAGCTTGGACGGGCGCGGGAGTTCACCCCTCCACTTT. Its translation is CASSLDGRGSSPLHF. Full variable domain (rest looked up from reference TRBV5-6 and TRBJ1-6): DAGVTQSPTHLIKTRGQQVTLRCSPKSGHDTVSWYQQALGQGPQFIFQYYEEEERQRGNFPDRFSGHQFPNYSSELNVNALLLGDSALYLCASSLDGRGSSPLHFGNGTRLTVT.

As concerns this clone: In the same sample, other DNA sequences code for this CDR3. This chain's CDR3 is CASSQGGNQPQHF. In DNA, the CDR3 is TGTGCCAGCTCACAGGGGGGCAATCAGCCCCAGCATTTT. The gene calls are TRBV18 and TRBJ1-5; tentatively, D is TRBD1 (6 bases). The V and J ends lost 4 bases and 2 bases respectively, with 6 bases between them. This CDR3 contains 13 residues. Germline V gene lookup returns CDR1 KGHSH and CDR2 LQKENI.

This rearrangement joins TRBV21-1 to TRBJ2-1; no check of the table's D call, TRBD2, against the DNA was made. TRBV21-1 is tagged as a pseudogene. CDR3 length: 16 residues. CDR3 sequence reads: CASSKKRLDSYNEQFF. CDR3 in DNA: TGTGCCAGCAGCAAAAAACGACTAGACTCCTACAATGAGCAGTTCTTC.

J is TRBJ1-5 and V is TRBV9, with a weak D call TRBD1 (6 bases). The CDR3 sequence is 14 residues long. V was cut by 3 bases and J by 6 bases, with 13 bases left in between. Looked up from germline, CDR1 is SGDLS and CDR2 is YYNGEE. The CDR3 is CASSEGGPSQPQHF. For the CDR3, the DNA is TGTGCCAGCAGCGAAGGGGGTCCTAGTCAGCCCCAGCATTTT.

The chain is built from TRBV4-1 and TRBJ2-3; 9 bases align to TRBD2. Unmatched junction bases numbered 7, after V lost 0 bases and J lost 0 bases. Per the germline V gene, CDR1 is MGHRA and CDR2 is YSYEKL. The CDR3 contains 18 residues. The CDR3 region is CASSQDEASGISTDTQYF. The DNA of the CDR3 is TGCGCCAGCAGCCAAGATGAAGCTAGCGGGATTAGCACAGATACGCAGTATTTT.

This chain connects TRBV7-2 to TRBJ2-1; D perhaps matches TRBD2 (6 bases). Between the trimmed V and J ends, which lost 3 bases and 3 bases, there was a span of 12 bases. CDR1 and CDR2 (germline): SGHTA, FQGNSA. This CDR3 has 15 residues. This CDR3 is CASSFVSGFYNEQFF. The CDR3 nucleotides are TGTGCCAGCAGCTTCGTCAGCGGGTTCTACAATGAGCAGTTCTTC. Using reference TRBV7-2 and TRBJ2-1 for the parts outside the CDR3, the full variable domain is GAGVSQSPSNKVTEKGKDVELRCDPISGHTALYWYRQSLGQGLEFLIYFQGNSAPDKSGLPSDRFSAERTGGSVSTLTIQRTQQEDSAVYLCASSFVSGFYNEQFFGPGTRLTVL.

The J gene is TRBJ2-3, the V gene TRBV5-3; D remains unclear. TRBV5-3 falls under the ORF class, with uncertain function. The CDR3 has 13 amino acids. V was pared by 6 bases and J by 0 bases, with 8 bases between. CDR3 sequence reads: CARISYSTDTQYF. For the CDR3, the DNA is TGTGCCAGAATCAGTTATAGCACAGATACGCAGTATTTT.

The genes are TRBV5-1 and TRBJ2-1; D gene uncertain. CDR3 length: 16 residues. Germline V gives CDR1 SGHRS, CDR2 YFSETQ. Trimming removed 4 bases at V and 3 bases at J, with 17 bases between. The CDR3 DNA reads TGCGCCAGCAGCGGAGAAGGTCCCATGGTCTACAATGAGCAGTTCTTC. Protein product: CASSGEGPMVYNEQFF.

A single count supports this clone. The V gene is TRBV9, the J gene TRBJ2-7, with D possibly being TRBD2 (5 bases). The V and J ends lost 0 bases and 2 bases respectively, with 9 bases between them. The germline CDR1 and CDR2 sequences are SGDLS and YYNGEE. CDR3 length: 14 residues. CDR3 loop: CASSVVAGAYEQYF. Written as DNA, the CDR3 is TGTGCCAGCAGCGTAGTTGCGGGCGCCTACGAGCAGTACTTC.

The chain joins TRBV6-1 to TRBJ1-2, with D possibly TRBD1 on 6 matching bases. The germline V gene has CDR1 MNHNS and CDR2 SASEGT. The CDR3 has 15 amino acids. V dropped 7 bases and J dropped 2 bases, with 17 bases sitting between them. CDR3 bases: TGTGCCAGCACTCAAGGGGGGGGACGGAACTATGGCTACACCTTC. Translated: CASTQGGGRNYGYTF.

V gene TRBV9 combines with J gene TRBJ2-7, with TRBD1 matching 10 bases. Germline values: CDR1 SGDLS, CDR2 YYNGEE. Trimming at V came to 7 bases and at J to 6 bases, leaving 7 bases not matched to a gene. CDR3 length: 13 residues. CDR3 sequence reads: CASLRQGALEQYF. CDR3 bases: TGTGCCAGCCTCAGACAGGGGGCTCTCGAGCAGTACTTC.

The chain carries TRBV4-3 and TRBJ2-7; 13 bases line up with TRBD2. The CDR3 runs 19 residues. Trimming took 0 bases from V and 1 from J; bases not matched to a gene: 9. Per the germline V gene, CDR1 is LGHNA and CDR2 is YSLEER. This chain's CDR3 is CASSQEFGLAGAYSYEQYF. CDR3 sequence (DNA): TGCGCCAGCAGCCAAGAGTTTGGACTAGCGGGGGCCTATTCCTACGAGCAGTACTTC.

V usage is TRBV30 and J usage is TRBJ1-1; a weak D match, TRBD1 (6 bases). There are 17 residues in the CDR3. V was shortened by 0 bases and J by 0 bases, with 17 bases between the two germline ends. Germline CDR1 and CDR2: GTSNPN and SVGIG (reference sequence). The DNA for the CDR3 is TGTGCCTGGAGTGTACGATGGACAGCCCGCATGAACACTGAAGCTTTCTTT. Translation gives CAWSVRWTARMNTEAFF.

The chain recombines TRBV4-3 with TRBJ1-2; 7 nucleotides line up with TRBD1. CDR3 length equals 20 residues. The junction had 23 bases not matched to a gene; V was cut back by 1 base and J by 6 bases. From germline, CDR1 is LGHNA and CDR2 YSLEER. CDR3 coding DNA: TGCGCCAGCAGCCAAGTTTACCAGGGGGGAATTGGGGCCGTCCTCGATGGCTACACCTTC. Translated, it gives CASSQVYQGGIGAVLDGYTF.

The chain employs TRBV5-1 and TRBJ1-4; 9 bases are shared with TRBD1. This CDR3 has 14 residues. CDR1 is SGHRS, CDR2 YFSETQ, per germline. The J segment lost 6 bases and the V segment lost 2 bases, leaving 2 bases of the junction unmatched. The CDR3 is CASSLRQGDEKLFF. For the CDR3, the DNA is TGCGCCAGCAGCTTACGACAGGGGGATGAAAAACTGTTTTTT.

There are a few counts of this clone. The chain employs TRBV5-6 and TRBJ1-5; D is unclear. Germline lookup yields CDR1 SGHDT and CDR2 YYEEEE. This CDR3 region has 15 residues. The V end lost 4 bases, the J end lost 2 bases, and 13 bases lay between the germline ends. The CDR3 reads CASSERQRGNQPQHF. In DNA form, the CDR3 reads TGTGCCAGCAGCGAACGTCAACGGGGCAATCAGCCCCAGCATTTT. Using reference TRBV5-6 and TRBJ1-5 for the parts outside the CDR3, the full variable domain is DAGVTQSPTHLIKTRGQQVTLRCSPKSGHDTVSWYQQALGQGPQFIFQYYEEEERQRGNFPDRFSGHQFPNYSSELNVNALLLGDSALYLCASSERQRGNQPQHFGDGTRLSIL.